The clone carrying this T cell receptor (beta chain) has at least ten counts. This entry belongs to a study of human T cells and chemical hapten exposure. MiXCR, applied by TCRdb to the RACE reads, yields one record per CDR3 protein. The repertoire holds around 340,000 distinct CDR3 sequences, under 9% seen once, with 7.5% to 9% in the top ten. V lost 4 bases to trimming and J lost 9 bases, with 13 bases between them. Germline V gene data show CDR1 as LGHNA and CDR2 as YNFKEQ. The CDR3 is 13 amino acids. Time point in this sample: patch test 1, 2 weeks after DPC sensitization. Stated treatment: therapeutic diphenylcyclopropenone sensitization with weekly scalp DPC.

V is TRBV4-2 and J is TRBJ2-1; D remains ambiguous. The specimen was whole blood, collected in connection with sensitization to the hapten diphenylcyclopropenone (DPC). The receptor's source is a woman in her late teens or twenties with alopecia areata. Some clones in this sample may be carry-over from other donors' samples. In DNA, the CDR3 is TGTGCCAGCAGCCCACCCGGAAGGATTGAGCAGTTCTTC. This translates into CASSPPGRIEQFF.